The 19 T cell receptor beta chains below all came from one sample that was sequenced in a study of monozygotic twins with inflammatory bowel disease (dated by TCRdb to the late 2010s). The protocol used for the library was 5' RACE. The listed sequencing device is Illumina HiSeq 2500. TCRdb reprocessed the raw reads; every CDR3 protein sequence is a single record, and DNA is not supplied. The table for this sample shows around 450,000 distinct CDR3 sequences. The ten largest clones add up to 2% to 2.5% of the sample. Sequences were obtained from blood. These receptors were taken from a human donor with ulcerative colitis or Crohn's disease, or a healthy co-twin of an affected twin (not recorded which).

This chain joins TRBV4-1 and TRBJ2-7; TCRdb gives TRBD2 as the D gene, but with no DNA this cannot be confirmed. Germline loops: CDR1 MGHRA, CDR2 YSYEKL. There are 15 residues in the CDR3. This CDR3 reads CASSLERVSLGEQYF.

The V gene is TRBV14, the J gene TRBJ2-5; TCRdb picks TRBD1, but there is no DNA to check that call. There are 18 residues in the CDR3. Germline V gene lookup returns CDR1 SGHDN and CDR2 FVKESK. CDR3 loop: CASSPRTAGGLRTETQYF.

This chain uses TRBV5-4 with TRBJ2-4; TCRdb reports TRBD2, a call that lacks DNA to check it against. Per germline, CDR1 SGHNT and CDR2 YYREEE (reference sequence). This CDR3 is built from 13 residues. The CDR3 spells CASNQREENIQYF. The whole variable domain, remainder taken from reference TRBV5-4 and TRBJ2-4, is ETGVTQSPTHLIKTRGQQVTLRCSSQSGHNTVSWYQQALGQGPQFIFQYYREEENGRGNFPPRFSGLQFPNYSSELNVNALELDDSALYLCASNQREENIQYFGAGTRLSVL.

The chain uses TRBV18 and TRBJ2-4; TCRdb reports TRBD2, a call that lacks DNA to check it against. The CDR3 is made up of 15 amino acids. Germline V gene lookup returns CDR1 KGHSH and CDR2 LQKENI. CDR3 sequence: CASSPGLRIENIQYF.

The CDR3 loop reads CASSGQGASSYNEQFF. This chain uses TRBV5-5 with TRBJ2-1; TCRdb names TRBD1, which stays unverified in the absence of DNA. The CDR3 contains 16 residues. The germline gives CDR1 SGHKS, CDR2 YYEKEE (reference sequence).

The rearrangement links TRBV4-3 to TRBJ1-1. The CDR3 consists of 15 residues. The germline CDR1 and CDR2 sequences are LGHNA and YSLEER. CDR3 protein: CASSQLSGGNTEAFF.

The chain couples TRBV27 to TRBJ1-5; the D call of TRBD1 rests on TCRdb alone, since no DNA is present to check it. The V gene's germline CDR1 is MNHEY and CDR2 SMNVEV (reference sequence). This CDR3 is 17 amino acids long. Here the CDR3 reads CASSSLGTSYSNQPQHF.

The J gene is TRBJ1-2, the V gene TRBV19. CDR1 is LNHDA, CDR2 SQIVND, per germline (reference sequence). The CDR3 runs to 14 residues. This chain's CDR3 is CASSINLLSHGYTF.

The V gene is TRBV5-1, the J gene TRBJ1-3; there is no DNA to check the TCRdb D call of TRBD1. CDR1 is SGHRS, CDR2 YFSETQ, per germline. CDR3 size: 14 residues. CDR3 loop: CASSQGQDGNTIYF.

The rearrangement joins TRBV5-5 to TRBJ2-3; TCRdb's D gene call, TRBD2, goes unchecked for lack of DNA. The CDR3 runs to 15 residues. Germline CDR1 and CDR2: SGHKS and YYEKEE (reference sequence). The CDR3 region is CASSLNPPGTDTQYF. Based on the CDR3 plus reference TRBV5-5 and TRBJ2-3, the full variable domain is DAGVTQSPTHLIKTRGQQVTLRCSPISGHKSVSWYQQVLGQGPQFIFQYYEKEERGRGNFPDRFSARQFPNYSSELNVNALLLGDSALYLCASSLNPPGTDTQYFGPGTRLTVL.

The chain is built from TRBV18 and TRBJ1-2; TCRdb indicates TRBD1, and absent DNA this call remains unverified. This CDR3 contains 16 residues. Germline V gene lookup returns CDR1 KGHSH and CDR2 LQKENI. CDR3 protein: CASSPPSRDVDYGYTF.

V and J are TRBV4-2 and TRBJ2-2. Per the germline V gene, CDR1 is LGHNA and CDR2 is YNFKEQ. The CDR3 has 15 residues. The CDR3 is CASSQERADTGELFF.

CDR3 sequence: CAISEARFQNQPQHF. The rearrangement joins TRBV2 to TRBJ1-5. Germline CDR1 reads SNHLY; CDR2 reads FYNNEI. This CDR3 has 15 amino acids.

The rearrangement uses TRBV7-6 and TRBJ2-1; the TRBD2 assignment by TCRdb is unverifiable without DNA. Germline values: CDR1 SGHVS, CDR2 FNYEAQ. The CDR3 has 14 amino acids. CDR3 sequence reads: CASSLIAGSDEQFF.

The CDR3 reads CASSPYRGALQPQHF. This sequence joins TRBV3-1 and TRBJ1-5; the D call of TRBD1 rests on TCRdb alone, since no DNA is present to check it. This CDR3 has 15 residues. CDR1 and CDR2 from the germline V gene are LGHDT and YNNKEL (reference sequence).

The chain links TRBV5-4 to TRBJ1-2. The CDR3 is 11 residues long. Germline V gene lookup returns CDR1 SGHNT and CDR2 YYREEE (reference sequence). The CDR3 protein is CASTGGGGYTF.

The chain combines TRBV7-2 with TRBJ2-1; TCRdb outputs TRBD1, but without DNA this stays unchecked. CDR1 SGHTA and CDR2 FQGNSA come from the germline V gene. This CDR3 is 15 amino acids long. The CDR3 protein is CASSLNAGYYNEQFF.

The chain links TRBV2 to TRBJ2-6; as DNA is missing, the TRBD1 call by TCRdb cannot be tested. The CDR3 runs 18 residues. CDR1 SNHLY and CDR2 FYNNEI come from the germline V gene. The CDR3 region is CASTQGGRGAGGANVLTF. Filled out from reference TRBV2 and TRBJ2-6, the complete variable domain reads EPEVTQTPSHQVTQMGQEVILRCVPISNHLYFYWYRQILGQKVEFLVSFYNNEISEKSEIFDDQFSVERPDGSNFTLKIRSTKLEDSAMYFCASTQGGRGAGGANVLTFGAGSRLTVL.

The gene calls are TRBV24-1 and TRBJ2-3. The germline gives CDR1 KGHDR, CDR2 SFDVKD. CDR3 size: 12 residues. The CDR3 protein is CATSDRTYTQYF.